Below, 30 T cell receptor beta chains from the same sample are listed, as sequenced in a study of cytomegalovirus exposure and HLA in healthy donors. Clones were read by immunoSEQ multiplex PCR, and TCRdb kept only the in-frame ones, dropping some. The data hold 65,000 to 90,000 clones, with around 90% observed a single time. Sequencing was carried out using PBMCs. These receptors all come from a woman younger than 30 in good health and CMV-seropositive.

The chain is built from TRBV19 and TRBJ2-3, with 10 bases aligning to TRBD2. Trimming took 5 bases from V and 6 from J; bases not matched to a gene: 11. The CDR3 runs 16 residues. From germline, CDR1 is LNHDA and CDR2 SQIVND (reference sequence). CDR3 region: CASSRLAGEGSDTQYF. The CDR3 DNA reads as TGTGCCAGTAGTCGGCTAGCGGGAGAGGGGTCCGATACGCAGTATTTT.

This chain links TRBV27 with TRBJ2-4; D may be TRBD2 (6 bases). Germline-derived CDR1 and CDR2 are MNHEY and SMNVEV (reference sequence). The CDR3 runs to 14 residues. Trimming removed 1 base at V and 4 bases at J, with 8 bases between. As DNA, the CDR3 is TGTGCCAGCAGTTTATATGGGGGGAAAAACATTCAGTACTTC. Protein: CASSLYGGKNIQYF.

This chain links TRBV18 with TRBJ2-5; 9 bases fit TRBD2. The CDR3 totals 17 residues. Germline V CDR1 and CDR2: KGHSH, LQKENI. With V trimmed by 3 bases and J by 2 bases, 10 bases remained unmatched. The CDR3 reads CASSPLGGRADQETQYF. CDR3 bases: TGTGCCAGCTCACCCCTTGGCGGGAGGGCGGATCAAGAGACCCAGTACTTC.

The V gene is TRBV5-6, the J gene TRBJ1-5; no definite D call. Trimming removed 0 bases from V and 7 bases from J, with 14 bases in between. This CDR3 comprises 15 residues. Germline CDR1 SGHDT, CDR2 YYEEEE. CDR3 coding DNA: TGTGCCAGCAGCTTGGGACCCAGCCCAGGACAGCCCCAGCATTTT. Its translation: CASSLGPSPGQPQHF.

This chain links TRBV4-1 with TRBJ2-3; 7 positions agree with TRBD2. The germline CDR1 and CDR2 sequences are MGHRA and YSYEKL. The trim removed 0 bases at V and 1 base at J, leaving 7 bases unmatched. This CDR3 spans 17 amino acids. This CDR3 reads CASSQERAGARTDTQYF. Here the CDR3 DNA reads TGCGCCAGCAGCCAAGAGAGGGCGGGAGCCCGCACAGATACGCAGTATTTT.

The chain uses TRBV6-5 and TRBJ2-3, with 7 bases identical to TRBD2. Germline V lookup: CDR1 MNHEY, CDR2 SVGAGI. This CDR3 has 16 amino acids. Trimming at V came to 0 bases and at J to 0 bases, leaving 3 bases not matched to a gene. The CDR3 loop reads CASSYSSSGSTDTQYF. CDR3 nucleotides: TGTGCCAGCAGTTACTCGAGTAGCGGGAGCACAGATACGCAGTATTTT.

V gene TRBV28 combines with J gene TRBJ1-6, with TRBD1 as a possible D gene (6 bases). The CDR3 loop spans 17 amino acids. Germline V gives CDR1 MDHEN, CDR2 SYDVKM. Trimming pared 6 bases from V and 0 bases from J, leaving 15 bases between. Here the CDR3 reads CASSVGQRTSYNSPLHF. In nucleotides, the CDR3 is TGTGCCAGCAGCGTAGGACAGCGAACCTCCTATAATTCACCCCTCCACTTT.

The V and J genes are TRBV4-3 and TRBJ2-1; no reliable D call. This CDR3 has 15 residues. CDR1 LGHNA and CDR2 YSLEER come from the germline V gene. Trimming shortened V by 0 bases and J by 4 bases, and 10 bases separated the two germline ends. The CDR3 here is CASSQDATAYNEQFF. Here the CDR3 DNA reads TGCGCCAGCAGCCAAGATGCAACAGCTTACAATGAGCAGTTCTTC.

This sequence joins TRBV19 and TRBJ2-1; 9 bases fit TRBD1. CDR3 size: 15 residues. Germline values: CDR1 LNHDA, CDR2 SQIVND (reference sequence). Trimming took 5 bases from V and 8 from J; bases not matched to a gene: 10. CDR3: CASSPTGTGFYEQFF. DNA for the CDR3: TGTGCCAGTAGTCCCACCGGGACAGGGTTTTATGAGCAGTTCTTC.

The chain joins TRBV2 to TRBJ1-1; a possible D gene is TRBD1 (6 bases). Germline CDR1 SNHLY, CDR2 FYNNEI. Trimming stripped 6 bases from V and 0 bases from J, with 20 bases between. This CDR3 is built from 17 residues. The CDR3 region has the DNA TGTGCCAGCAGGAAAAGCAAAACAGGGTCCATGAACACTGAAGCTTTCTTT. It encodes CASRKSKTGSMNTEAFF.

This clone has a single count. The rearrangement links TRBV15 to TRBJ2-3, with D perhaps TRBD2 (6 bases). The CDR3 sequence is 15 residues long. The V and J ends lost 5 bases and 0 bases respectively, with 12 bases between them. The germline V gene encodes CDR1 LNHNV and CDR2 YYDKDF (reference sequence). The DNA of the CDR3 is TGTGCCACCAGCGATTCTAGCGAGAGCACAGATACGCAGTATTTT. Translating it yields CATSDSSESTDTQYF.

The chain joins TRBV7-6 to TRBJ2-7, with TRBD2 as a possible D gene (5 bases). V lost 5 bases and J 3 bases, leaving 17 bases between the germline ends. The CDR3 is made up of 15 amino acids. Germline values: CDR1 SGHVS, CDR2 FNYEAQ. The chain's CDR3 is CASSGRPAENYEQYF. DNA of the CDR3: TGTGCCAGCAGCGGAAGACCAGCGGAAAACTACGAGCAGTACTTC.

The chain joins TRBV5-1 to TRBJ1-1; the D gene is possibly TRBD1 (5 bases). Deletions cut 7 bases from V and 5 bases from J, with 15 bases between. This CDR3 contains 13 residues. Germline V gene data show CDR1 as SGHRS and CDR2 as YFSETQ. CDR3 DNA: TGCGCCAGCCGTCCAGGGATTGGTACTGAAGCTTTCTTT. Protein product: CASRPGIGTEAFF.

The CDR3 DNA sequence: TGTGCCTGGAGAGGGGGGGGGTCCTACAATGAGCAGTTCTTC. This translates into CAWRGGGSYNEQFF. The gene calls are TRBV30 and TRBJ2-1, with D tentatively TRBD2 (7 bases). Germline CDR1 is GTSNPN and CDR2 is SVGIG (reference sequence). V was clipped by 3 bases and J by 1 base, with 10 bases between them. This CDR3 has 14 amino acids. Based on the CDR3 plus reference TRBV30 and TRBJ2-1, the full variable domain is SQTIHQWPATLVQPVGSPLSLECTVEGTSNPNLYWYRQAAGRGLQLLFYSVGIGQISSEVPQNLSASRPQDRQFILSSKKLLLSDSGFYLCAWRGGGSYNEQFFGPGTRLTVL.

The gene calls are TRBV5-8 and TRBJ2-5, with 7 positions matching TRBD1. J gave up 2 bases and V 4 bases, and 8 bases lay outside the gene matches. Germline V gene sequence: CDR1 SGHTS, CDR2 YDEGEE. The CDR3 consists of 15 residues. CDR3: CASSRTGQRQETQYF. In nucleotides, the CDR3 is TGTGCCAGCAGCCGGACGGGACAGCGGCAAGAGACCCAGTACTTC.

With regard to this clone: Relative to the germline gene, one junction end is altered; a read error may explain this. V and J are TRBV7-7 and TRBJ2-2; 7 bases are shared with TRBD1. The CDR3 is made up of 15 amino acids. CDR1 and CDR2 (germline): SSHAT, FNYEAQ (reference sequence). The CDR3 DNA reads as TGTGCTAGCAGCTTAGCGCGACAGGGCACCGGGGAGCTGTTTTTT. Amino acid sequence: CASSLARQGTGELFF. The full variable domain, in which reference TRBV7-7 and TRBJ2-2 provide the parts outside the CDR3, is GAGVSQSPRYKVTKRGQDVTLRCDPISSHATLYWYQQALGQGPEFLTYFNYEAQPDKSGLPSDRFSAERPEGSISTLTIQRTEQRDSAMYRCASSLARQGTGELFFGEGSRLTVL.

The chain uses TRBV2 and TRBJ2-7; D unresolved. The V and J ends lost 6 bases and 5 bases respectively, with 14 bases between them. The CDR3 is 13 residues long. Germline assignment: CDR1 SNHLY and CDR2 FYNNEI. CDR3 amino acids: CASRRTDQNEQYF. CDR3 sequence (DNA): TGTGCCAGCAGAAGAACAGACCAGAACGAGCAGTACTTC.

This clone was found a few times. The chain carries TRBV5-4 and TRBJ1-2; the D gene is possibly TRBD1 (5 bases). The length of the CDR3 is 14 residues. Trimming pared 0 bases from V and 4 bases from J, leaving 10 bases between. Looked up from germline, CDR1 is SGHNT and CDR2 is YYREEE (reference sequence). CDR3 region: CASSLAGGSYGYTF. The CDR3 DNA reads TGTGCCAGCAGCTTGGCCGGGGGAAGCTATGGCTACACCTTC. Using reference TRBV5-4 and TRBJ1-2 for the parts outside the CDR3, the full variable domain is ETGVTQSPTHLIKTRGQQVTLRCSSQSGHNTVSWYQQALGQGPQFIFQYYREEENGRGNFPPRFSGLQFPNYSSELNVNALELDDSALYLCASSLAGGSYGYTFGSGTRLTVV.

CDR3 nucleotides: TGTGCCAGCTCGAATATGGAGCAGGAGACCCAGTACTTC. This gives the protein CASSNMEQETQYF. The rearrangement joins TRBV18 to TRBJ2-5; no reliable D call. This CDR3 is 13 amino acids long. Deletions cut 6 bases from V and 5 bases from J, with 13 bases between. Germline V gene lookup returns CDR1 KGHSH and CDR2 LQKENI.

This clone was recorded only once. The genes are TRBV7-9 and TRBJ1-1; D is possibly TRBD1 (6 bases). The CDR3 covers 15 residues. Per germline, CDR1 SEHNR and CDR2 FQNEAQ (reference sequence). Trimming shortened V by 0 bases and J by 3 bases, and 11 bases separated the two germline ends. The CDR3 sequence: CASSLAPGADTEAFF. Written as DNA, the CDR3 is TGTGCCAGCAGCTTAGCCCCAGGGGCCGACACTGAAGCTTTCTTT.

The chain employs TRBV7-9 and TRBJ1-2; 11 bases are shared with TRBD1. Unmatched junction bases numbered 1, after V lost 1 base and J lost 3 bases. Germline V lookup: CDR1 SEHNR, CDR2 FQNEAQ (reference sequence). The CDR3 spans 15 residues. CDR3 DNA: TGTGCCAGCAGCTTAGGGGACAGGGGGGACTATGGCTACACCTTC. Its translation is CASSLGDRGDYGYTF.

The CDR3 protein is CAISEPETEAFF. CDR3 DNA sequence: TGTGCCATCAGTGAGCCTGAGACTGAAGCTTTCTTT. The chain carries TRBV10-3 and TRBJ1-1; D remains ambiguous. V was shortened by 2 bases and J by 5 bases, with 6 bases between the two germline ends. The CDR3 consists of 12 residues. Per germline, CDR1 ENHRY and CDR2 SYGVKD.

This chain uses TRBV4-2 with TRBJ2-7; 10 nucleotides align to TRBD1. Germline trimming cut 3 bases from V and 4 bases from J; bases unmatched to any gene: 3. The CDR3 extends over 14 amino acids. CDR1 is LGHNA and CDR2 is YNFKEQ in the germline V gene. This chain's CDR3 is CASSHGTGVYEQYF. The CDR3 coding sequence is TGTGCCAGCAGCCACGGGACAGGGGTATACGAGCAGTACTTC.

The rearrangement joins TRBV30 to TRBJ1-1, with D perhaps matching TRBD1 (6 bases). This CDR3 spans 13 amino acids. CDR1 and CDR2 from the germline V gene are GTSNPN and SVGIG (reference sequence). V shed 5 bases and J shed 3 bases, with 13 bases lying between them. This CDR3 is CAWGRGLDTEAFF. DNA of the CDR3: TGTGCCTGGGGCAGGGGCCTAGACACTGAAGCTTTCTTT.

The genes are TRBV21-1 and TRBJ1-5; the table's D gene call, TRBD1, was not cross checked with the DNA. TRBV21-1 is recorded as a pseudogene. The CDR3 has 21 amino acids. The CDR3 sequence is CASSSKTELGQEINSNQPQHF. DNA of the CDR3: TGTGCCAGCAGCAGCAAAACCGAGCTGGGACAGGAGATAAATAGCAATCAGCCCCAGCATTTT.

The chain uses TRBV6-5 and TRBJ1-1, with D perhaps TRBD1 (6 bases). The CDR3 length is 15 residues. The ends were cut back, 0 bases at V and 3 bases at J, with 11 bases in the middle. Germline loops: CDR1 MNHEY, CDR2 SVGAGI. CDR3 loop: CASSYSTPGDTEAFF. Written as DNA, the CDR3 is TGTGCCAGCAGTTACTCGACGCCAGGGGACACTGAAGCTTTCTTT.

J is TRBJ1-2 and V is TRBV28; 9 bases agree with TRBD1. This CDR3 is built from 15 residues. V lost 6 bases, J lost 4 bases, and 9 bases stayed unmatched. Looked up from germline, CDR1 is MDHEN and CDR2 is SYDVKM. CDR3 nucleotides: TGTGCCAGCAGAGGTCCGGGACAGGGACCCTATGGCTACACCTTC. The encoded protein is CASRGPGQGPYGYTF.

The chain joins TRBV4-2 to TRBJ2-2; possibly TRBD1 for D (7 bases). This CDR3 is 17 amino acids long. Germline assignment: CDR1 LGHNA and CDR2 YNFKEQ. V was shortened by 0 bases and J by 1 base, with 12 bases between the two germline ends. CDR3: CASSQEGGGVNTGELFF. CDR3 coding DNA: TGTGCCAGCAGCCAAGAAGGGGGCGGGGTGAACACCGGGGAGCTGTTTTTT.

The chain couples TRBV7-2 to TRBJ2-7; TRBD2 is a possible D gene (6 bases). The V gene lost 5 bases and the J gene lost 0 bases, with 11 bases spanning the gap. The CDR3 length is 14 residues. Germline V gives CDR1 SGHTA, CDR2 FQGNSA. The DNA for the CDR3 is TGTGCCAGCAGCCTAGGACTACACTCCTACGAGCAGTACTTC. The encoded protein is CASSLGLHSYEQYF.

This chain uses TRBV5-6 with TRBJ1-2, with D maybe TRBD1 (5 bases). V was trimmed by 0 bases and J by 8 bases, leaving 17 bases between them. Per the germline V gene, CDR1 is SGHDT and CDR2 is YYEEEE. The CDR3 consists of 15 residues. The CDR3 is CASSLGSGWSLGYTF. CDR3 DNA: TGTGCCAGCAGCTTGGGTTCAGGGTGGAGTCTGGGCTACACCTTC.